The 6 T cell receptor beta chains below come from one sample, sequenced in a study of T-cell reconstitution after alpha-beta-depleted transplantation in children. A library of TCRbeta sequences, prepared with unique molecular identifiers, was generated. TCRdb passed the PCR reads through MiXCR, listing each CDR3 protein once. The data contain under 100,000 distinct CDR3 sequences, 15% of them singletons. The sequences come from PBMCs, mostly from graft donor cells, collected 180 days after TCRalphabeta/CD19-depleted stem cell transplant. The receptors originated from a male patient under 10 years old who had a stem cell transplant for acute lymphoblastic leukemia, so the T cells may come from the graft donor.

The chain recombines TRBV5-6 with TRBJ1-1; TRBD1 matches at 8 bases. Per germline, CDR1 SGHDT and CDR2 YYEEEE. The CDR3 extends over 11 amino acids. V was clipped by 2 bases and J by 13 bases; unmatched bases: 4. The CDR3 nucleotides are TGTGCCAGCAGCTTACAGGGGGGGGTTTTCTTT. As protein: CASSLQGGVFF.

This clonotype was observed a handful of times. The chain carries TRBV20-1 and TRBJ2-3, with D perhaps TRBD1 (5 bases). Trimming shortened V by 6 bases and J by 2 bases, and 15 bases separated the two germline ends. Germline V gives CDR1 DFQATT, CDR2 SNEGSKA (reference sequence). The CDR3 extends over 14 amino acids. The CDR3 sequence is CSAKEPGPTDTQYF. DNA of the CDR3: TGCAGTGCCAAAGAACCAGGGCCCACAGATACGCAGTATTTT.

The CDR3 loop reads CASSLGQVINEQFF. The DNA for the CDR3 is TGCGCCAGCAGCTTGGGACAGGTAATAAATGAGCAGTTCTTC. The rearrangement uses TRBV5-1 and TRBJ2-1, with D perhaps TRBD1 (6 bases). Germline V lookup: CDR1 SGHRS, CDR2 YFSETQ. The CDR3 runs 14 residues. Trimming took off 0 bases at V and 7 bases at J, with 11 bases between the two ends.

This clonotype occurred a few times. The chain is built from TRBV10-3 and TRBJ1-1; D might be TRBD1 (6 bases). Trimming took off 7 bases at V and 3 bases at J, with 15 bases between the two ends. The CDR3 covers 14 residues. The V gene's germline CDR1 is ENHRY and CDR2 SYGVKD. DNA of the CDR3: TGTGCCATCATCAAGGGGGGATCGGACACTGAAGCTTTCTTT. Translated: CAIIKGGSDTEAFF.

This clonotype was observed at least ten times. CDR3 protein: CASSPDGYNEQFF. The CDR3 DNA reads TGTGCCAGCAGCCCCGACGGTTATAATGAGCAGTTCTTC. The chain is built from TRBV5-4 and TRBJ2-1; no definite D call. The germline V gene has CDR1 SGHNT and CDR2 YYREEE (reference sequence). This CDR3 comprises 13 residues. V lost 4 bases to trimming and J lost 7 bases, with 12 bases between them.

A few counts support this clonotype. J is TRBJ2-5 and V is TRBV5-1, with TRBD1 identical over 7 bases. CDR3 length: 15 residues. J gave up 5 bases and V 6 bases, and 13 bases lay outside the gene matches. Germline values: CDR1 SGHRS, CDR2 YFSETQ. The CDR3 sequence: CASTFSQGSRETQYF. Here the CDR3 DNA reads TGCGCCAGCACCTTTTCACAGGGGTCCAGGGAGACCCAGTACTTC.